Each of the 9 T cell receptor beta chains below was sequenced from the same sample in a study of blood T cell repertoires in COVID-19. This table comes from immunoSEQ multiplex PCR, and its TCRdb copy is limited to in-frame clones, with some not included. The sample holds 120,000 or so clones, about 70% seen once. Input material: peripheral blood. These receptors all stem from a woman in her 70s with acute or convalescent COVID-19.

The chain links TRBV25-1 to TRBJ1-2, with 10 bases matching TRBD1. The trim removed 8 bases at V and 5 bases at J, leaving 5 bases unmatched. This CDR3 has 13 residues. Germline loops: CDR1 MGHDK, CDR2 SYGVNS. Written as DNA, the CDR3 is TGTGCCAGCGGGGACAGGGGTCATTATGGCTACACCTTC. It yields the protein CASGDRGHYGYTF.

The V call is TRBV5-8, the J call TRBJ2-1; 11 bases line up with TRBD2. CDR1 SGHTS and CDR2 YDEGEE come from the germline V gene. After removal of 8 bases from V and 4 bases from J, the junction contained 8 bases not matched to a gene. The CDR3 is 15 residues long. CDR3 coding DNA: TGTGCCAGTACAACGGGGACTAGCGGTTACAATGAGCAGTTCTTC. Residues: CASTTGTSGYNEQFF.

The CDR3 bases are TGTGCCAGCAGTGACAGGGGACCCTATGGCTACACCTTC. Amino acid sequence: CASSDRGPYGYTF. The chain joins TRBV6-1 to TRBJ1-2, with D perhaps TRBD1 (6 bases). CDR3 length equals 13 residues. Trimming stripped 3 bases from V and 4 bases from J, with 9 bases between. CDR1 MNHNS and CDR2 SASEGT come from the germline V gene.

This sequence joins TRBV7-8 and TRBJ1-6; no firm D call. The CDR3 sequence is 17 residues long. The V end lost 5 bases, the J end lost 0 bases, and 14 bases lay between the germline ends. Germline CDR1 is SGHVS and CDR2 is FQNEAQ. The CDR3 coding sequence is TGTGCCAGCAGCCGTAATGTGAGGGCCTCCTATAATTCACCCCTCCACTTT. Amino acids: CASSRNVRASYNSPLHF.

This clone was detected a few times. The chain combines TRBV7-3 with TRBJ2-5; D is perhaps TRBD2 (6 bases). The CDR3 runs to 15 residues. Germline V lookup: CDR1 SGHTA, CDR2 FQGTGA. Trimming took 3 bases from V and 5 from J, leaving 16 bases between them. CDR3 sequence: CASSLNGGAQETQYF. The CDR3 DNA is TGTGCCAGCAGCTTGAACGGAGGGGCCCAGGAGACCCAGTACTTC.

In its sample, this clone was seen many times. The CDR3 spells CASSRSTGGLEQYF. CDR3 nucleotide sequence: TGTGCCAGCAGCCGATCGACAGGGGGCCTGGAGCAGTACTTC. The chain links TRBV3-1 (or the pseudogene TRBV3-2) to TRBJ2-7, with 10 bases aligning to TRBD1. The germline V gene encodes CDR1 LGHDT and CDR2 YNNKEL (reference sequence). This CDR3 is built from 14 residues. V was pared by 4 bases and J by 7 bases, with 7 bases of the junction left unmatched.

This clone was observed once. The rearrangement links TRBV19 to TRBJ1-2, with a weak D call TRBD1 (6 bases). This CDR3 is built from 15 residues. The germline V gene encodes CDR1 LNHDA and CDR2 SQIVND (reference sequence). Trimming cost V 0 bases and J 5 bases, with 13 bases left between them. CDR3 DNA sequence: TGTGCCAGTAGTATAGACGGACAGTACTCTTATGGCTACACCTTC. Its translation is CASSIDGQYSYGYTF. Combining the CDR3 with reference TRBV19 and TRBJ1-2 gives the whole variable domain DGGITQSPKYLFRKEGQNVTLSCEQNLNHDAMYWYRQDPGQGLRLIYYSQIVNDFQKGDIAEGYSVSREKKESFPLTVTSAQKNPTAFYLCASSIDGQYSYGYTFGSGTRLTVV.

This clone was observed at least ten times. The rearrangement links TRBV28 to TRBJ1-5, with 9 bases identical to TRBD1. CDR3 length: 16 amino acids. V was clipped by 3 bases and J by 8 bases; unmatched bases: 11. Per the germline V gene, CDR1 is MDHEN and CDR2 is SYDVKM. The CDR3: CASSFRDRGFREPQHF. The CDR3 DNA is TGTGCCAGCAGTTTCAGAGACAGGGGGTTCCGGGAGCCCCAGCATTTT.

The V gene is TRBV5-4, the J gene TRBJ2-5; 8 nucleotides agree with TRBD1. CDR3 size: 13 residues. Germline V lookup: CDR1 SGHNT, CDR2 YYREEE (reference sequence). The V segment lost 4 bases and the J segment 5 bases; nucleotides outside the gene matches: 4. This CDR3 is CASSVDRGETQYF. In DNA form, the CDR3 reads TGTGCCAGCAGCGTAGACAGGGGCGAGACCCAGTACTTC.